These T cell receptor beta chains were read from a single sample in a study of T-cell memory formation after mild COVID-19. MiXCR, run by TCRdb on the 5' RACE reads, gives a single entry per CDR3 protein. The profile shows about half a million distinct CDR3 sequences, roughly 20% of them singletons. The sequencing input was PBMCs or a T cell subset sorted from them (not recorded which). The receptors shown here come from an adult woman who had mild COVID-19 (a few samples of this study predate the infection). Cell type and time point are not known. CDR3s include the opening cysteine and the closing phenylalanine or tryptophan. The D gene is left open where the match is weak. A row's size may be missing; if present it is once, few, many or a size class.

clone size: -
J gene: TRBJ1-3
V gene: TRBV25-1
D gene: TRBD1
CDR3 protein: CASSGTGMAGNTIYF
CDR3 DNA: TGTGCCAGCAGTGGGACAGGGATGGCTGGAAACACCATATATTTT

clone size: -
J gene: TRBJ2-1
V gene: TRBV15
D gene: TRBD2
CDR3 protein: CATSSGLAGGAYNEQFF
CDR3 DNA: TGTGCCACCAGCAGCGGACTAGCGGGAGGTGCCTACAATGAGCAGTTCTTC

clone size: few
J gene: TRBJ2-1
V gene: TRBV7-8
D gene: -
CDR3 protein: CASSLGVGSEQFF
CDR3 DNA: TGTGCCAGCAGCTTAGGGGTGGGCAGTGAGCAGTTCTTC

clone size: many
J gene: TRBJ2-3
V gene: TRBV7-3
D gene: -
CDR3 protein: CASSPRYGGGTDTQYF
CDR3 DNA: TGTGCCAGCAGCCCCCGGTATGGCGGGGGCACAGATACGCAGTATTTT

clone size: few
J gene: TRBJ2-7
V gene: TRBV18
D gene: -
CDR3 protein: CASSLQGTSTKQYF
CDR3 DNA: TGTGCCAGCTCACTCCAGGGGACGTCTACCAAGCAGTACTTC

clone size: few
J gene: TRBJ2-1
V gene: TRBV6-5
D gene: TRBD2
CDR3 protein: CASMDSGGSYNEQFF
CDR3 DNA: TGTGCCAGCATGGATAGCGGGGGGTCCTACAATGAGCAGTTCTTC

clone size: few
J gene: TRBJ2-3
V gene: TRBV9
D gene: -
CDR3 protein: CASSGGVSSTDTQYF
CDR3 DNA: TGTGCCAGCAGCGGTGGGGTCTCTAGCACAGATACGCAGTATTTT

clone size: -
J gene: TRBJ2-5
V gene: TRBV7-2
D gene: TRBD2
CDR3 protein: CASSSPPMIAGVWEKETQYF
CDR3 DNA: TGTGCCAGCAGCTCCCCCCCGATGATAGCGGGGGTGTGGGAGAAAGAGACCCAGTACTTC

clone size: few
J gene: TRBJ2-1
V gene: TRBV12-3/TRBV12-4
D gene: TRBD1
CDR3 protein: CASSQPGQGLNEQFF
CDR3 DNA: TGTGCCAGCAGCCAACCGGGACAGGGATTAAATGAGCAGTTCTTC

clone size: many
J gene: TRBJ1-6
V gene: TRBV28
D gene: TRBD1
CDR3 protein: CASSLIDRDGSPLHF
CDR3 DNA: TGTGCCAGCAGTTTGATTGACAGGGATGGATCACCCCTCCACTTT

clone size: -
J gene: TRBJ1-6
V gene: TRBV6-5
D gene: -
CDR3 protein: CASSYQRSYNSPLHF
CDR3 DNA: TGTGCCAGCAGTTACCAACGGAGTTATAATTCACCCCTCCACTTT

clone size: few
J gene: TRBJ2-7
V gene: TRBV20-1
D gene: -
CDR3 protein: CSARVVSSYEQYF
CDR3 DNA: TGCAGTGCTAGAGTAGTGTCCTCCTACGAGCAGTACTTC

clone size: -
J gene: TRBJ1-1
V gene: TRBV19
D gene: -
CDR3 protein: CASSQNRNTEAFF
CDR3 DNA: TGTGCCAGTAGTCAAAACAGGAACACTGAAGCTTTCTTT

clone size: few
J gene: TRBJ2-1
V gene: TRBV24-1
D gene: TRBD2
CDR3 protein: CATSDHWTSGGSYNEQFF
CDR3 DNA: TGTGCCACCAGTGATCACTGGACTAGCGGGGGCTCCTACAATGAGCAGTTCTTC

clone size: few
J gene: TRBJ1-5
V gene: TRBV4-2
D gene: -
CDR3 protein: CASSQEGKGGGPQHF
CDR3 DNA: TGTGCCAGCAGCCAAGAGGGGAAGGGAGGAGGGCCCCAGCATTTT

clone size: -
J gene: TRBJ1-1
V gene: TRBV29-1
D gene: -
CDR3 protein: CSVAGSVNTEAFF
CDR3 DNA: TGCAGCGTTGCCGGGTCCGTAAACACTGAAGCTTTCTTT

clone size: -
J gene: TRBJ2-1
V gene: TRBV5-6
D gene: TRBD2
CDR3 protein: CASSLGAGGEFF
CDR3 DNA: TGTGCCAGCAGCCTCGGAGCCGGGGGGGAGTTCTTC

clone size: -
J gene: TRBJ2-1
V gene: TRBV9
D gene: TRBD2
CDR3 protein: CASSVAWEGSYNEQFF
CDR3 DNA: TGTGCCAGCAGCGTAGCGTGGGAGGGCTCCTACAATGAGCAGTTCTTC

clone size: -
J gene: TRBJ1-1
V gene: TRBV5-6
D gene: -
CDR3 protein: CASSHETGHLNTEAFF
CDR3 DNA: TGTGCCAGCAGCCATGAAACGGGACATTTGAACACTGAAGCTTTCTTT

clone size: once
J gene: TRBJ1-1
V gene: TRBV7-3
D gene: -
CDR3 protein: CASSAGTGRTEAFF
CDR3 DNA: TGTGCCAGCAGCGCCGGGACGGGGAGGACTGAAGCTTTCTTT

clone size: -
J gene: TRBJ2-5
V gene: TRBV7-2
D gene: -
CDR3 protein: CASSYIARGHKETQYF
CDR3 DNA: TGTGCCAGCAGCTACATAGCGCGGGGGCACAAAGAGACCCAGTACTTC

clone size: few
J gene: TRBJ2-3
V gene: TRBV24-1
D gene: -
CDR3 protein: CATSDLATADTQYF
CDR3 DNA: TGTGCCACCAGTGATTTAGCAACAGCAGATACGCAGTATTTT

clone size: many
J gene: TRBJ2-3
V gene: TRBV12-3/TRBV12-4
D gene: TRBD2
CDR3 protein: CASSTSSSSSGTDTQYF
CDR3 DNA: TGTGCCAGCTCGACCTCTTCCTCGTCTAGCGGGACCGATACGCAGTATTTT

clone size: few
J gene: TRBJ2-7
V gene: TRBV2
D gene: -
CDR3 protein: CASSEGVGDRSYEQYF
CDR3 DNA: TGTGCCAGCAGTGAGGGGGTGGGGGACCGATCCTACGAGCAGTACTTC

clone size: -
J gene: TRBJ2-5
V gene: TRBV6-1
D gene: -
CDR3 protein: CASKKQSGFETQYF
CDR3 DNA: TGTGCCAGCAAGAAACAGTCAGGGTTCGAGACCCAGTACTTC

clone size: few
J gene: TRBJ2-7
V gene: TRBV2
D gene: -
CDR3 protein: CASSYGLTLYEQYF
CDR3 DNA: TGTGCCAGCAGTTATGGATTAACTCTCTACGAGCAGTACTTC

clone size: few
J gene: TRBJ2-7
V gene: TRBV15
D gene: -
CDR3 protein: CATSRDRASYEQYF
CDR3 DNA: TGTGCCACCAGCAGAGATCGGGCCAGCTACGAGCAGTACTTC

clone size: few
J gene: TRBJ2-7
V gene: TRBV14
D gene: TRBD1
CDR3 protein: CASSPWTGEQYF
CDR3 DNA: TGTGCCAGCAGCCCCTGGACAGGGGAGCAGTACTTC

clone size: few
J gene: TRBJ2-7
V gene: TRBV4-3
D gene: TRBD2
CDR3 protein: CASSRFETSVEQYF
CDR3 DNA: TGCGCCAGCAGTCGGTTTGAGACTAGCGTCGAGCAGTACTTC